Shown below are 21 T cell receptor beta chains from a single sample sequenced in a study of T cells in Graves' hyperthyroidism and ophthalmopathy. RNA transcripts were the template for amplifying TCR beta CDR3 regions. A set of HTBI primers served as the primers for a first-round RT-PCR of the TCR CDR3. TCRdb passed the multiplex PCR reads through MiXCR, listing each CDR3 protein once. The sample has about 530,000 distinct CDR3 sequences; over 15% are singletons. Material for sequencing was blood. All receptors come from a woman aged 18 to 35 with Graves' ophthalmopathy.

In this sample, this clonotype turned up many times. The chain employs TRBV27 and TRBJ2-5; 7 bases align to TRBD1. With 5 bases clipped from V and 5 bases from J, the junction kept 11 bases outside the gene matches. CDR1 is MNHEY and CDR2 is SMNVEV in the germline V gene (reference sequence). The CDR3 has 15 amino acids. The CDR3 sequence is CASSQSEGQLETQYF. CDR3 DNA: TGTGCCAGCAGTCAATCCGAGGGACAGTTGGAGACCCAGTACTTC.

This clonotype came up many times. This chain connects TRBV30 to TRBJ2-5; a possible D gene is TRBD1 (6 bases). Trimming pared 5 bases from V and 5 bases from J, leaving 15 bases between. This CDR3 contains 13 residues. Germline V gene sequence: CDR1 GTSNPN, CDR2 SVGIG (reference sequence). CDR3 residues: CAWSPGVWETQYF. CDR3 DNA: TGTGCCTGGTCCCCAGGGGTTTGGGAGACCCAGTACTTC.

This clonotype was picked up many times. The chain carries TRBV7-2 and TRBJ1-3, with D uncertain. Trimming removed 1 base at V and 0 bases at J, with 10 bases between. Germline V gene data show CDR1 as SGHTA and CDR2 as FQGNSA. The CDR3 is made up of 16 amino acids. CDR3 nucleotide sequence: TGTGCCAGCAGCTTAGTAACCGGGAACTCTGGAAACACCATATATTTT. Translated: CASSLVTGNSGNTIYF. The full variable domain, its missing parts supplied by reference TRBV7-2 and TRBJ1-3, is GAGVSQSPSNKVTEKGKDVELRCDPISGHTALYWYRQSLGQGLEFLIYFQGNSAPDKSGLPSDRFSAERTGGSVSTLTIQRTQQEDSAVYLCASSLVTGNSGNTIYFGEGSWLTVV.

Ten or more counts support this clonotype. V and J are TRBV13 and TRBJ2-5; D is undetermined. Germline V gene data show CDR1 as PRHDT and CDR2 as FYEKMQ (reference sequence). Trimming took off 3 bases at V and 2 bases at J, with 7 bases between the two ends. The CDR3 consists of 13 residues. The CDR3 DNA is TGTGCCAGCAGCTTCTCGGGTCAAGAGACCCAGTACTTC. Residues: CASSFSGQETQYF.

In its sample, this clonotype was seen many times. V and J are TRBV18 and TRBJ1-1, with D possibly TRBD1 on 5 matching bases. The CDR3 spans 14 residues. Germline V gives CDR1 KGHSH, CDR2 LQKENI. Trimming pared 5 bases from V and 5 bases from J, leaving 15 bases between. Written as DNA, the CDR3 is TGTGCCAGCTCAAGCCGGGACGGTGAAACTGAAGCTTTCTTT. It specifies CASSSRDGETEAFF.

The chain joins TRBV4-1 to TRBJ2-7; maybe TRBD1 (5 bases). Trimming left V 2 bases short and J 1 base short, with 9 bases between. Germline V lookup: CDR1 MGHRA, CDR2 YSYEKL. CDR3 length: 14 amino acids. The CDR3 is CASSQPTDSYEQYF. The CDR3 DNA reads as TGCGCCAGCAGCCAACCGACAGATTCCTACGAGCAGTACTTC.

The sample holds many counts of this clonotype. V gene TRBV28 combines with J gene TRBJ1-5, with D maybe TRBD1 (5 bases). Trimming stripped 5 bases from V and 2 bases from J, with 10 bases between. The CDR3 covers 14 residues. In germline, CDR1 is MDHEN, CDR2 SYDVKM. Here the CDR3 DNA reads TGTGCCAGCAGTGAGGGGTTAGGCAATCAGCCCCAGCATTTT. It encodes CASSEGLGNQPQHF.

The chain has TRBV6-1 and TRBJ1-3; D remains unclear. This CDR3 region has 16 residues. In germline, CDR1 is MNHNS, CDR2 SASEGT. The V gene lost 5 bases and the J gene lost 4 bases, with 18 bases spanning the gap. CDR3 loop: CASSPRFSVVGNTIYF. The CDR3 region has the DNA TGTGCCAGCAGTCCCCGATTTTCGGTCGTCGGAAACACCATATATTTT.

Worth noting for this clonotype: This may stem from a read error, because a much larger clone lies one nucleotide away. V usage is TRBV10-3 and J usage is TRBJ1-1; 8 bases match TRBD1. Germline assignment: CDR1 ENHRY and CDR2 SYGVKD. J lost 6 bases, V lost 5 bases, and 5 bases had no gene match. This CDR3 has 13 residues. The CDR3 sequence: CAISKQGVAEAFF. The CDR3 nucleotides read TGTGCCATCAGTAAACAGGGGGTAGCTGAAGCTTTCTTT.

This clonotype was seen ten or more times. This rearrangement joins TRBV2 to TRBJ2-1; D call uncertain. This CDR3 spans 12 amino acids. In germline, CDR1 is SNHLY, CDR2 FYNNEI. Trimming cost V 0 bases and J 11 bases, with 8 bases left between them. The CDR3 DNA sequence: TGTGCCAGCAGTGAAGCAGGGCCGCAGCAGTTCTTC. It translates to CASSEAGPQQFF. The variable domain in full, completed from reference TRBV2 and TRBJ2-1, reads EPEVTQTPSHQVTQMGQEVILRCVPISNHLYFYWYRQILGQKVEFLVSFYNNEISEKSEIFDDQFSVERPDGSNFTLKIRSTKLEDSAMYFCASSEAGPQQFFGPGTRLTVL.

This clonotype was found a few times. The CDR3 sequence: CASSLASTSNTEAFF. In DNA form, the CDR3 reads TGTGCCAGCAGCTTGGCCTCTACATCGAACACTGAAGCTTTCTTT. This chain joins TRBV5-4 and TRBJ1-1; D gene ambiguous. Per germline, CDR1 SGHNT and CDR2 YYREEE (reference sequence). The V gene lost 0 bases and the J gene lost 1 base, with 10 bases spanning the gap. The CDR3 totals 15 residues.

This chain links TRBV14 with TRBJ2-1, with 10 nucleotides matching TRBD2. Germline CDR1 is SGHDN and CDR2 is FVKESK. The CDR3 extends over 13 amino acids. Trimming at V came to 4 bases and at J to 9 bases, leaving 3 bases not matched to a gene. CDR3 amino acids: CASSPLAGAEQFF. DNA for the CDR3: TGTGCCAGCAGCCCTCTAGCGGGAGCTGAGCAGTTCTTC.

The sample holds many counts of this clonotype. The CDR3 loop reads CASSTGYNSPLHF. The DNA of the CDR3 is TGTGCCAGCAGTACGGGCTATAATTCACCCCTCCACTTT. The chain carries TRBV2 and TRBJ1-6, with no clear D. The germline CDR1 and CDR2 sequences are SNHLY and FYNNEI. The CDR3 runs to 13 residues. V gave up 5 bases and J gave up 3 bases, with 5 bases separating them.

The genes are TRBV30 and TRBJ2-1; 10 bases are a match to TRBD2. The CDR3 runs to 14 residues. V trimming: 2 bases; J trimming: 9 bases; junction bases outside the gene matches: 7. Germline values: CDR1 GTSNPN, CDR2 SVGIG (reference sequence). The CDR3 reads CAWSIGTSDVEQFF. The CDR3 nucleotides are TGTGCCTGGAGTATTGGGACTAGCGACGTTGAGCAGTTCTTC.

In DNA form, the CDR3 reads TGTGCCAGCAGCTTCGAGGACAATAACAATGAGCAGTTCTTC. As protein: CASSFEDNNNEQFF. The V call is TRBV11-1, the J call TRBJ2-1, with D perhaps TRBD1 (5 bases). V shed 3 bases and J shed 5 bases, with 11 bases lying between them. This CDR3 has 14 residues. The germline CDR1 and CDR2 sequences are SGHAT and FQDESV (reference sequence).

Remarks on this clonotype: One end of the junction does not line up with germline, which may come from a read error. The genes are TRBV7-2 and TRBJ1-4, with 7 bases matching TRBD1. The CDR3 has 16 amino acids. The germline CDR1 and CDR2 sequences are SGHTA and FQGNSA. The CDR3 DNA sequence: TGTGCCAACAGCTTAGATGGGGGACAGTTTAATGAAAAACTGTTTTTT. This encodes CANSLDGGQFNEKLFF.

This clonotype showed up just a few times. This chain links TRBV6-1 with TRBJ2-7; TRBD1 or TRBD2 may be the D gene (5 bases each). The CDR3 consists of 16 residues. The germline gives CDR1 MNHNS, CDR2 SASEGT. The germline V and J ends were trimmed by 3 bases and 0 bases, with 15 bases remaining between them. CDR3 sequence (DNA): TGTGCCAGCAGTGATGGGCCGGGACGGTACTCCTACGAGCAGTACTTC. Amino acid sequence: CASSDGPGRYSYEQYF.

The CDR3 DNA sequence: TGCAGTGCTAGCGGCGGATCGCTAGCCAAAAACATTCAGTACTTC. Protein product: CSASGGSLAKNIQYF. The gene calls are TRBV20-1 and TRBJ2-4; D is ambiguous. In germline, CDR1 is DFQATT, CDR2 SNEGSKA (reference sequence). The CDR3 contains 15 residues. V dropped 3 bases and J dropped 0 bases, with 12 bases sitting between them.

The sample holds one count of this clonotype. The chain's CDR3 is CASSPAGTANYGYTF. The DNA for the CDR3 is TGTGCCAGCTCACCAGCTGGGACGGCTAACTATGGCTACACCTTC. V is TRBV18 and J is TRBJ1-2; D possibly corresponds to TRBD1 (5 bases). Trimming shortened V by 2 bases and J by 0 bases, and 10 bases separated the two germline ends. The CDR3 is 15 amino acids. CDR1 and CDR2 from the germline V gene are KGHSH and LQKENI.

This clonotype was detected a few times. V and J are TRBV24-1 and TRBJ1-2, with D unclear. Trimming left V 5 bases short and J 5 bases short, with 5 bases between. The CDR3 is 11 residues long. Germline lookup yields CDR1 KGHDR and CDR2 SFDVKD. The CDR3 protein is CATSGSYGYTF. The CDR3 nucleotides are TGTGCCACCAGTGGTTCGTATGGCTACACCTTC.

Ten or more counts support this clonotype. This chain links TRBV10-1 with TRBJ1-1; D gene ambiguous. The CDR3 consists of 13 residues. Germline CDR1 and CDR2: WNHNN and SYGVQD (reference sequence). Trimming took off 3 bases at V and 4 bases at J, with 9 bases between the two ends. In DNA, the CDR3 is TGCGCCAGCAGTGAACGGGAGGGCACTGAAGCTTTCTTT. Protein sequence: CASSEREGTEAFF.